This passage covers 29 T cell receptor beta chains from one sample sequenced in a study of T cell changes during pregnancy in multiple sclerosis. TCRdb keeps only in-frame clones here, not all; method: immunoSEQ multiplex PCR. The sample lists more than 85,000 clones; over 85% were seen once. The material was peripheral blood, obtained after pregnancy. All receptors derive from a female donor in good health, enrolled as a control in a pregnancy study.

The chain combines TRBV5-1 with TRBJ2-5; D gene ambiguous. Germline V gene data show CDR1 as SGHRS and CDR2 as YFSETQ. This CDR3 is built from 13 residues. The ends were cut back, 2 bases at V and 5 bases at J, with 10 bases in the middle. CDR3: CASSLTRLETQYF. CDR3 nucleotide sequence: TGCGCCAGCAGCTTAACGCGCCTGGAGACCCAGTACTTC.

The chain employs TRBV28 and TRBJ2-3; 7 bases are shared with TRBD1. J gave up 0 bases and V 6 bases, and 3 bases lay outside the gene matches. This CDR3 is built from 14 residues. Germline-derived CDR1 and CDR2 are MDHEN and SYDVKM. The CDR3 DNA sequence: TGTGCCAGCAGCAGCAGGGGGAGCACAGATACGCAGTATTTT. Translating it yields CASSSRGSTDTQYF.

This chain joins TRBV4-1 and TRBJ2-2, with TRBD2 matching over 8 bases. With 1 base clipped from V and 1 base from J, the junction kept 8 bases outside the gene matches. The CDR3 totals 18 residues. Germline CDR1 reads MGHRA; CDR2 reads YSYEKL. In nucleotides, the CDR3 is TGCGCCAGCAGCCAAGTCGGGAGGGACCGACGGAACACCGGGGAGCTGTTTTTT. Translating gives CASSQVGRDRRNTGELFF.

The chain couples TRBV7-9 to TRBJ2-1, with D perhaps matching TRBD2 (6 bases). Trimming took off 1 base at V and 1 base at J, with 17 bases between the two ends. The CDR3 contains 18 residues. CDR1 SEHNR and CDR2 FQNEAQ come from the germline V gene (reference sequence). CDR3 nucleotides: TGTGCCAGCAGCTTAGGGCGGAGTGGGGCGGGGTCCTACAATGAGCAGTTCTTC. Residues: CASSLGRSGAGSYNEQFF.

The rearrangement uses TRBV14 and TRBJ2-1, with 8 bases lining up with TRBD2. Germline loops: CDR1 SGHDN, CDR2 FVKESK. The CDR3 extends over 14 amino acids. After removal of 1 base from V and 10 bases from J, the junction contained 6 bases not matched to a gene. The CDR3 region is CASSQVSASGEQFF. DNA for the CDR3: TGTGCCAGCAGCCAAGTGTCGGCTAGCGGGGAGCAGTTCTTC.

In this sample, this clone turned up once. V usage is TRBV28 and J usage is TRBJ1-5, with 8 bases matching TRBD1. The V gene end was trimmed by 4 bases and the J gene end by 4 bases; junction bases not matched to a gene: 6. The germline gives CDR1 MDHEN, CDR2 SYDVKM. The CDR3 consists of 15 residues. CDR3 sequence: CASSSGQGGNQPQHF. The CDR3 DNA reads as TGTGCCAGCAGTTCAGGACAGGGTGGGAATCAGCCCCAGCATTTT. Variable domain in full (rest from reference TRBV28 and TRBJ1-5): DVKVTQSSRYLVKRTGEKVFLECVQDMDHENMFWYRQDPGLGLRLIYFSYDVKMKEKGDIPEGYSVSREKKERFSLILESASTNQTSMYLCASSSGQGGNQPQHFGDGTRLSIL.

This chain connects TRBV29-1 to TRBJ2-3; the match to TRBD1 covers 8 bases. Germline V gene lookup returns CDR1 SQVTM and CDR2 ANQGSEA. V lost 5 bases and J lost 9; bases outside the gene matches: 7. The CDR3 runs to 12 residues. CDR3 coding DNA: TGCAGCGTTTCCGTACCAGGGGGCACGCAGTATTTT. Protein sequence: CSVSVPGGTQYF.

This clone was seen a few times. The chain uses TRBV28 and TRBJ1-5, with TRBD1 matching over 7 bases. The junction had 4 bases not matched to a gene; V was cut back by 3 bases and J by 2 bases. The CDR3 is 15 residues long. Germline loops: CDR1 MDHEN, CDR2 SYDVKM. CDR3 loop: CASSFYRGRNQPQHF. In nucleotides, the CDR3 is TGTGCCAGCAGTTTCTACAGGGGACGCAATCAGCCCCAGCATTTT.

This chain links TRBV7-9 with TRBJ2-3, with 7 bases aligning to TRBD2. The CDR3 runs 15 residues. V lost 5 bases and J lost 0; bases outside the gene matches: 5. Germline V CDR1 and CDR2: SEHNR, FQNEAQ (reference sequence). CDR3: CASSLLALSTDTQYF. In DNA form, the CDR3 reads TGTGCCAGCAGCCTACTAGCGTTAAGCACAGATACGCAGTATTTT.

The chain is built from TRBV15 and TRBJ1-5; D ambiguous. CDR1 is LNHNV and CDR2 is YYDKDF in the germline V gene (reference sequence). The CDR3 runs 14 residues. The V end lost 1 base, the J end lost 3 bases, and 7 bases lay between the germline ends. CDR3 nucleotide sequence: TGTGCCACCAGCAGAGTGAGGATCAATCAGCCCCAGCATTTT. Protein sequence: CATSRVRINQPQHF. Combining the CDR3 with reference TRBV15 and TRBJ1-5 gives the whole variable domain DAMVIQNPRYQVTQFGKPVTLSCSQTLNHNVMYWYQQKSSQAPKLLFHYYDKDFNNEADTPDNFQSRRPNTSFCFLDIRSPGLGDTAMYLCATSRVRINQPQHFGDGTRLSIL.

This chain joins TRBV28 and TRBJ1-2; D perhaps matches TRBD1 (5 bases). Trimming pared 11 bases from V and 3 bases from J, leaving 19 bases between. The germline V gene encodes CDR1 MDHEN and CDR2 SYDVKM. This CDR3 region has 14 residues. As DNA, the CDR3 is TGTGCCGGGGGGGGAGGTGGAGAGGACTATGGCTACACCTTC. Its protein product is CAGGGGGEDYGYTF.

The chain is built from TRBV29-1 and TRBJ2-3; a weak D match, TRBD2 (5 bases). This CDR3 has 13 residues. Germline loops: CDR1 SQVTM, CDR2 ANQGSEA. V lost 2 bases and J lost 0, with 6 bases in between. The CDR3 is CSVETGSTDTQYF. The CDR3 DNA follows: TGCAGCGTTGAAACGGGGAGCACAGATACGCAGTATTTT.

V usage is TRBV5-1 and J usage is TRBJ2-7, with D possibly being TRBD2 (5 bases). The CDR3 is 17 residues long. CDR1 SGHRS and CDR2 YFSETQ come from the germline V gene. Trimming left V 0 bases short and J 4 bases short, with 20 bases between. CDR3 in amino acids: CASSLARVTPRRYEQYF. CDR3 nucleotides: TGCGCCAGCAGCTTGGCCCGGGTAACCCCCAGGAGGTACGAGCAGTACTTC.

V usage is TRBV6-1 and J usage is TRBJ2-1, with TRBD1 matching 7 bases. The trim removed 6 bases at V and 6 bases at J, leaving 11 bases unmatched. This CDR3 is 15 amino acids long. Germline assignment: CDR1 MNHNS and CDR2 SASEGT. The CDR3 sequence: CASRSTGILANEQFF. The CDR3 DNA follows: TGTGCCAGCAGGTCGACAGGGATACTCGCCAATGAGCAGTTCTTC.

The chain employs TRBV12-2 and TRBJ2-7; the table's D call, TRBD2, was not checked against the DNA. TRBV12-2 constitutes a pseudogene. The CDR3 is 17 residues long. The CDR3 sequence is CASRLAPGSIGNYEQYF. In nucleotides, the CDR3 is TGTGCAAGTCGCTTAGCTCCCGGGAGTATTGGAAACTACGAGCAGTACTTC.

V usage is TRBV6-5 and J usage is TRBJ2-3, with D uncertain. The germline V and J ends were trimmed by 2 bases and 2 bases, with 8 bases remaining between them. CDR3 size: 14 residues. CDR1 is MNHEY, CDR2 SVGAGI, per germline. In DNA form, the CDR3 reads TGTGCCAGCAGTTACCAGCGTCCCACAGATACGCAGTATTTT. The encoded protein is CASSYQRPTDTQYF.

V gene TRBV6-6 combines with J gene TRBJ2-5; 7 bases align to TRBD2. Germline CDR1 MNHNY, CDR2 SVGAGI (reference sequence). V lost 0 bases, J lost 10 bases, and 14 bases stayed unmatched. This CDR3 spans 16 amino acids. Here the CDR3 DNA reads TGTGCCAGCAGTTACTCGATGATGCGGGAGCTGTCCGACCAGTACTTC. Encoded protein: CASSYSMMRELSDQYF.

J is TRBJ1-1 and V is TRBV4-1; 7 nucleotides match TRBD1. The ends lost 4 bases at V and 3 bases at J; junction bases unmatched: 11. This CDR3 is 16 amino acids long. From germline, CDR1 is MGHRA and CDR2 YSYEKL. CDR3 coding DNA: TGCGCCAGCAGCCGGTGGGGGACAGACTCTTACACTGAAGCTTTCTTT. Translated, it gives CASSRWGTDSYTEAFF.

The rearrangement uses TRBV27 and TRBJ2-7; 9 nucleotides agree with TRBD1. Germline-derived CDR1 and CDR2 are MNHEY and SMNVEV (reference sequence). After removal of 1 base from V and 0 bases from J, the junction contained 4 bases not matched to a gene. The CDR3 is 16 amino acids. The DNA of the CDR3 is TGTGCCAGCAGTTTATGGGACAGGGCAAGCTCCTACGAGCAGTACTTC. It codes for CASSLWDRASSYEQYF.

Only a few counts were recorded for this clone. V is TRBV19 and J is TRBJ2-7; TRBD1 matches at 8 bases. The CDR3 totals 12 residues. CDR1 is LNHDA, CDR2 SQIVND, per germline (reference sequence). Trimming took 9 bases from V and 3 from J; bases not matched to a gene: 4. This CDR3 is CASLQGVYEQYF. As DNA, the CDR3 is TGTGCCAGCCTACAGGGGGTCTACGAGCAGTACTTC.

The rearrangement links TRBV25-1 to TRBJ1-2, with a tentative D call TRBD1 (6 bases). The V gene lost 5 bases and the J gene lost 8 bases, with 12 bases spanning the gap. The length of the CDR3 is 12 residues. Germline CDR1 MGHDK, CDR2 SYGVNS. The CDR3 DNA reads as TGTGCCAGCAGTCCCAGGGGAACCGGCTACACCTTC. Its translation: CASSPRGTGYTF.

V gene TRBV27 combines with J gene TRBJ2-6; possibly TRBD2 for D (7 bases). Looked up from germline, CDR1 is MNHEY and CDR2 is SMNVEV (reference sequence). The CDR3 is 15 amino acids. V gave up 11 bases and J gave up 2 bases, with 16 bases separating them. The CDR3 protein is CAAGLGGPGANVLTF. CDR3 coding DNA: TGTGCCGCTGGGCTCGGGGGGCCTGGGGCCAACGTCCTGACTTTC.

This clone was counted a single time. J is TRBJ1-5 and V is TRBV28, with 7 nucleotides matching TRBD1. Trimming took 5 bases from V and 3 from J; bases not matched to a gene: 13. The CDR3 is made up of 17 amino acids. The germline gives CDR1 MDHEN, CDR2 SYDVKM. The CDR3 DNA follows: TGTGCCAGCAGTCCACAGGTAGGACAGGATTTCAATCAGCCCCAGCATTTT. As protein: CASSPQVGQDFNQPQHF.

This clone has a handful of counts. The chain carries TRBV11-3 and TRBJ2-3; weak D call: TRBD2 (5 bases). Trimming cost V 3 bases and J 4 bases, with 14 bases left between them. The germline V gene has CDR1 SGHNT and CDR2 YENEEA. This CDR3 is 15 amino acids long. The CDR3 bases are TGTGCCAGCAGCTTTTCGAGCGGAGACTCAGATACGCAGTATTTT. Amino acid sequence: CASSFSSGDSDTQYF.

The gene calls are TRBV11-2 and TRBJ2-3; 10 nucleotides agree with TRBD2. The V gene end was trimmed by 5 bases and the J gene end by 2 bases; junction bases not matched to a gene: 7. This CDR3 has 16 amino acids. The germline V gene has CDR1 SGHAT and CDR2 FQNNGV. The CDR3 region is CASSRLLAGSTDTQYF. The CDR3 region has the DNA TGTGCCAGCAGCCGCTTACTAGCGGGATCCACAGATACGCAGTATTTT.

This rearrangement joins TRBV19 to TRBJ1-5, with 9 positions matching TRBD1. CDR3 length: 15 amino acids. V was pared by 4 bases and J by 4 bases, with 5 bases of the junction left unmatched. CDR1 and CDR2 from the germline V gene are LNHDA and SQIVND (reference sequence). The CDR3 spells CASSTDRGRNQPQHF. As DNA, the CDR3 is TGTGCCAGTAGTACGGACAGGGGTCGAAATCAGCCCCAGCATTTT.

The chain employs TRBV4-2 and TRBJ1-4; D gene uncertain. The CDR3 is 15 amino acids. CDR1 and CDR2 (germline): LGHNA, YNFKEQ. The germline V and J ends were trimmed by 1 base and 12 bases, with 18 bases remaining between them. The CDR3 nucleotides are TGTGCCAGCAGCCAAGGAGTTTCGGCGGGGAACGAACTGTTTTTT. Amino acid sequence: CASSQGVSAGNELFF.

The V call is TRBV5-1, the J call TRBJ2-5, with D perhaps matching TRBD2 (6 bases). Germline CDR1 is SGHRS and CDR2 is YFSETQ. CDR3 length equals 14 residues. V shed 1 base and J shed 2 bases, with 9 bases lying between them. The DNA of the CDR3 is TGCGCCAGCAGCTTGATCCTAGCGCAAGAGACCCAGTACTTC. Encoded protein: CASSLILAQETQYF.

The sample holds a few counts of this clone. The V gene is TRBV5-4, the J gene TRBJ1-1; no clear D. Germline CDR1 is SGHNT and CDR2 is YYREEE (reference sequence). The CDR3 sequence is 13 residues long. Trimming left V 1 base short and J 1 base short, with 5 bases between. The chain's CDR3 is CASSLLQNTEAFF. The CDR3 nucleotides are TGTGCCAGCAGCTTGTTACAGAACACTGAAGCTTTCTTT.